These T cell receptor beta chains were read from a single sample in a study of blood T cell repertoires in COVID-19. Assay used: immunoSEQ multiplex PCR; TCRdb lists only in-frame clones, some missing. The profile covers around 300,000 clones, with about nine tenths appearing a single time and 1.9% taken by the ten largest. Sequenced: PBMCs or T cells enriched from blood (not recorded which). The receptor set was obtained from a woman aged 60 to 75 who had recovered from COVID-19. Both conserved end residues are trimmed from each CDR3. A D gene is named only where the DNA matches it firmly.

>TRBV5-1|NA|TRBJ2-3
ASSLVGASTDTQY
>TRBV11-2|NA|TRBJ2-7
ASSTDGGYEQY
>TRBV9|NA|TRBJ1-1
ASSAAGFLNTEAF
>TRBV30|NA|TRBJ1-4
AWSGRFDEKLF
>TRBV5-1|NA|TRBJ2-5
ASSRTKETQY
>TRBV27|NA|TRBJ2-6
AAGGYSGANVLT
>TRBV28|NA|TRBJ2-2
ASSLRVAANTGELF
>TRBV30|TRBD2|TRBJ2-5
AWSVFGTSGAGKTQY
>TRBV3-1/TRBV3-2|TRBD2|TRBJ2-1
ASSQLAGLAGDEQF
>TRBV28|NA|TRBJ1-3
ASSFSTFIGNTIY
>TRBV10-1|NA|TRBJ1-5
ASSESSGSGPQH
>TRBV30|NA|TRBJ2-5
AWSGGLLGTQY
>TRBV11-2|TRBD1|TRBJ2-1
ASSFYRGNVQF
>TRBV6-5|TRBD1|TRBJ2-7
ASNKDRESNEQY
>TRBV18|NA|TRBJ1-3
ASSPMAASSGNTIY
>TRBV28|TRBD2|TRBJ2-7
ASSLPIYGGALYEQY
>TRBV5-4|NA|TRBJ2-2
ASSLGSTFGGELF
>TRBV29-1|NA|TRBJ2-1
SVPRTVYNEQF
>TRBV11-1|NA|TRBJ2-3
ASSLPLKSTDTQY
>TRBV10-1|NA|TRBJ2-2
ASSPSREPPRNTGELF
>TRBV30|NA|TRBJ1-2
AWIRNYGYT
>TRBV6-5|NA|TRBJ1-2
ASSRSGPESYGYT
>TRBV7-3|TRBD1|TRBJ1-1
ASSIPTGEAF
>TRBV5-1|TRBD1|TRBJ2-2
ASSQDRLNTGELF
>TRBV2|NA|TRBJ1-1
ASMERSTEAF
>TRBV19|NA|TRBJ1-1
ASSIGTEAF
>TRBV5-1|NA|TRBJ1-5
ASSLGSGANQPQH
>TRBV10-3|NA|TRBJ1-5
AIQGHNQPQH
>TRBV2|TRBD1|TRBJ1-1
ASSSQGQEGTEAF
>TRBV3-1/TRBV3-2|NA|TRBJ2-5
ASSHVREKTQY
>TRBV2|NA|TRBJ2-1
ASNPRTGAPYNEQF
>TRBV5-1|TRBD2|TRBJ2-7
ASSWGLGTYEQY
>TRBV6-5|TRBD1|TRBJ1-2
ASSRPGTVYDYT
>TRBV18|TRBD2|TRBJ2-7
ASSPPGTTWEQY
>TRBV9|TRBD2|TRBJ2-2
ASSPRNPPGLANTGELF
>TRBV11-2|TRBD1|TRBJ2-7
ASSSRDRRPYEQY
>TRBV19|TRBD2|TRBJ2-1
ASSISRTSGRVPNEQF
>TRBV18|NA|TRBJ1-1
ASSPPSARSTEAF
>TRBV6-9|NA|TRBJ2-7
ATSGKGAYEQY
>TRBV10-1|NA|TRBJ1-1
ASSPVRDTEAF
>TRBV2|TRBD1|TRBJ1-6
ASSGQGNSPLH
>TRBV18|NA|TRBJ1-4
ASSPRGTTNEKLF
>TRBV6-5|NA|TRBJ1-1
ASVKVEGNTEAF
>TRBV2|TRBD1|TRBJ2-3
ASSGRTGGTDTQY
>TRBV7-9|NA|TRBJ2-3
ASSLPQRAAGDTQY
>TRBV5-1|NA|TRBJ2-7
ASSLGGRETSYEQY
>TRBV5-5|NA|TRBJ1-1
ASSPGEGTRAF
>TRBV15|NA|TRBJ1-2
ATSSGTSGDGYT
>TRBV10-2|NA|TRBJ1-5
ASGGTQRDQPQH
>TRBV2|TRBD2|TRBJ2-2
ASMSGSENTGELF
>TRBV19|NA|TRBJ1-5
ASTEGWKAQSKH
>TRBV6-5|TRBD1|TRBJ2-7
ASTGQGYPYEQY
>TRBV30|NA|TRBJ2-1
AYHSAGGKYNEQF